The 10 T cell receptor beta chains below come from one sample, sequenced in a study of beta chain features in type 1 diabetes. The whole isolated RNA underwent reverse transcription, so sequencing captured expressed TCRB transcripts. Profiled with immunoSEQ multiplex PCR; TCRdb holds only in-frame clones, not every one. The sample carries approximately 400,000 clones, around 15% recorded once. The specimen sequenced was naive CD4+ T cells from blood. These TCRs come from a woman aged 18-29 years in good health.

The chain is built from TRBV6-6 and TRBJ1-5, with TRBD1 matching 8 bases. V gave up 5 bases and J gave up 6 bases; unmatched junction bases: 3. CDR1 is MNHNY and CDR2 is SVGAGI in the germline V gene (reference sequence). The CDR3 has 13 amino acids. The CDR3 DNA follows: TGTGCCAGCAGTGACAGGGGAGTTCAGCCCCAGCATTTT. Translation: CASSDRGVQPQHF.

The CDR3, as DNA: TGTGCCAGCAGCTTGGATCCCTCAGCGTATGGCTACACCTTC. This translates into CASSLDPSAYGYTF. The chain employs TRBV5-6 and TRBJ1-2; D not resolved. CDR1 and CDR2 (germline): SGHDT, YYEEEE. Deletions cut 0 bases from V and 5 bases from J, with 11 bases between. The CDR3 contains 14 residues.

The rearrangement links TRBV9 to TRBJ1-2; 10 positions match TRBD1. V shed 6 bases and J 1 base; nucleotides not matched to a gene: 12. The germline CDR1 and CDR2 sequences are SGDLS and YYNGEE. There are 17 residues in the CDR3. The CDR3 DNA reads TGTGCCAGCACCTCGCCTGAGACAGGGGGCTTTAACTATGGCTACACCTTC. This gives the protein CASTSPETGGFNYGYTF. The full variable domain, its missing parts supplied by reference TRBV9 and TRBJ1-2, is DSGVTQTPKHLITATGQRVTLRCSPRSGDLSVYWYQQSLDQGLQFLIQYYNGEERAKGNILERFSAQQFPDLHSELNLSSLELGDSALYFCASTSPETGGFNYGYTFGSGTRLTVV.

The CDR3 region has the DNA TGTGCCAGCAGTGCGGAGGGCCAAGATACGCAGTATTTT. This encodes CASSAEGQDTQYF. This rearrangement joins TRBV7-3 to TRBJ2-3, with D possibly matching TRBD2 (6 bases). The CDR3 length is 13 residues. V lost 6 bases, J lost 5 bases, and 12 bases lay in between. Germline V lookup: CDR1 SGHTA, CDR2 FQGTGA.

V usage is TRBV7-2 and J usage is TRBJ1-5; TRBD1 matches 9 bases. With V trimmed by 1 base and J by 6 bases, 4 bases remained unmatched. CDR3 length: 15 amino acids. Looked up from germline, CDR1 is SGHTA and CDR2 is FQGNSA. The CDR3 loop reads CASSLGGTGIQPQHF. The CDR3 nucleotides are TGTGCCAGCAGCTTAGGCGGGACAGGGATTCAGCCCCAGCATTTT.

The genes are TRBV27 and TRBJ2-5; a weak D match, TRBD2 (6 bases). Trimming cost V 2 bases and J 4 bases, with 11 bases left between them. Germline V gene sequence: CDR1 MNHEY, CDR2 SMNVEV (reference sequence). The CDR3 loop spans 14 amino acids. The CDR3 is CASSLGGNRETQYF. The DNA of the CDR3 is TGTGCCAGCAGTTTAGGCGGGAACAGAGAGACCCAGTACTTC.

This clone has only a few counts. The rearrangement uses TRBV7-8 and TRBJ2-7, with 10 positions matching TRBD1. CDR3 length: 16 amino acids. Germline assignment: CDR1 SGHVS and CDR2 FQNEAQ. The V gene end was trimmed by 5 bases and the J gene end by 6 bases; junction bases not matched to a gene: 13. The CDR3 DNA is TGTGCCAGCAGCGAACCAACCGGGACAGGGGTACCCGAGCAGTACTTC. Encoded protein: CASSEPTGTGVPEQYF. Complete variable domain (other parts from reference TRBV7-8 and TRBJ2-7): GAGVSQSPRYKVAKRGQDVALRCDPISGHVSLFWYQQALGQGPEFLTYFQNEAQLDKSGLPSDRFFAERPEGSVSTLKIQRTQQEDSAVYLCASSEPTGTGVPEQYFGPGTRLTVT.

This clone has just a few counts. Written as DNA, the CDR3 is TGTGCCAGCAGCGTAGCTACGGGGTCCCGGGAGACCCAGTACTTC. It encodes CASSVATGSRETQYF. The chain recombines TRBV9 with TRBJ2-5; D may be TRBD2 (5 bases). Looked up from germline, CDR1 is SGDLS and CDR2 is YYNGEE. The CDR3 extends over 15 amino acids. V lost 0 bases, J lost 5 bases, and 14 bases lay in between.

This clone was counted between two and nine times. The chain has TRBV28 and TRBJ2-4; D gene uncertain. V shed 5 bases and J shed 0 bases, with 11 bases lying between them. CDR1 MDHEN and CDR2 SYDVKM come from the germline V gene. The CDR3 is 15 residues long. CDR3 in DNA: TGTGCCAGCAGTCTGGGCTCCCTAGCCAAAAACATTCAGTACTTC. Translated: CASSLGSLAKNIQYF.

The chain employs TRBV7-2 and TRBJ2-5; 8 bases agree with TRBD2. Germline V gene sequence: CDR1 SGHTA, CDR2 FQGNSA. After removal of 2 bases from V and 4 bases from J, the junction contained 6 bases not matched to a gene. The CDR3 runs 15 residues. CDR3: CASSLRAGGGETQYF. In nucleotides, the CDR3 is TGTGCCAGCAGCTTACGGGCGGGAGGAGGAGAGACCCAGTACTTC.